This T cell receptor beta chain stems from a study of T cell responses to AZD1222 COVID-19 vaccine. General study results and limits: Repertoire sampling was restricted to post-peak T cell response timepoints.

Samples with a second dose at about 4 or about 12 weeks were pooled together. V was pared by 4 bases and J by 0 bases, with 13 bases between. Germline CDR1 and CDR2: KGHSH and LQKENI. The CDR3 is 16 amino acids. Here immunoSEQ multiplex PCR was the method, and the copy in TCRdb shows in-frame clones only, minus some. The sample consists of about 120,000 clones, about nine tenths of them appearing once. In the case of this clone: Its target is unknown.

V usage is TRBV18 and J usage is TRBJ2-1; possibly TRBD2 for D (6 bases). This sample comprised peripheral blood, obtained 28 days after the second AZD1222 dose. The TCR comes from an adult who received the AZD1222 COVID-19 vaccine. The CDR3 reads CASSLGLPSSYNEQFF. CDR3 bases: TGTGCCAGCTCACTGGGACTGCCTAGCTCCTACAATGAGCAGTTCTTC.